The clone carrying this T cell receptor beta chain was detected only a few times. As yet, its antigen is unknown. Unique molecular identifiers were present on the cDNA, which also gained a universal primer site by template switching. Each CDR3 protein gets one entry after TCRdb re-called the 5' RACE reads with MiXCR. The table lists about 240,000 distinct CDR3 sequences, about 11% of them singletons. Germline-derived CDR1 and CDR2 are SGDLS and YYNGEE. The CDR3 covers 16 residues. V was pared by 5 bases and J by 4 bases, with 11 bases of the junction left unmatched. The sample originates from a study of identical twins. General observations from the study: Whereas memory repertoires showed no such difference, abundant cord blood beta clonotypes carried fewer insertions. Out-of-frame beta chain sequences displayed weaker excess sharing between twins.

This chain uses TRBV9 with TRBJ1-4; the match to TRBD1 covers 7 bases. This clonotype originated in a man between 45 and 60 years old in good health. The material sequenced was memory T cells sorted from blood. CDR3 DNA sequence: TGTGCCAGCAGTCGGCGGACAGGTGCACATAATGAAAAACTGTTTTTT. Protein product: CASSRRTGAHNEKLFF.